One sample yielded the 10 T cell receptor beta chains listed below, sequenced in a study of T-cell memory formation after mild COVID-19. Each CDR3 protein is one row after TCRdb ran MiXCR on the 5' RACE reads. The data contain just under 350,000 distinct CDR3 sequences, roughly 13% of them singletons. Sequenced input: PBMCs or a T cell subset sorted from them (not recorded which). These receptors were obtained from a man aged 18 to 35 who had mild COVID-19 (a few samples of this study predate the infection). Cell type and time point are not known.

This clonotype was observed a handful of times. V usage is TRBV5-1 and J usage is TRBJ2-1, with 8 bases aligning to TRBD2. The CDR3 is 16 amino acids. Germline CDR1 reads SGHRS; CDR2 reads YFSETQ. The trim removed 5 bases at V and 1 base at J, leaving 8 bases unmatched. The CDR3 spells CASRTTSGGSYNEQFF. The CDR3 DNA is TGCGCCAGCAGAACCACTAGCGGCGGTTCCTACAATGAGCAGTTCTTC.

This clonotype was detected ten times or more. The chain uses TRBV12-3 or TRBV12-4 and TRBJ2-4; D uncertain. Trimming took off 4 bases at V and 8 bases at J, with 15 bases between the two ends. CDR3 length: 14 amino acids. CDR3 nucleotides: TGTGCCAGCAGTTCCAGTTCGGCTGGGGACATTCAGTACTTC. This gives the protein CASSSSSAGDIQYF.

This clonotype was picked up many times. CDR3 bases: TGCAGCGTTGAAGGACATGACTACCAAGAGACCCAGTACTTC. Encoded protein: CSVEGHDYQETQYF. The genes are TRBV29-1 and TRBJ2-5; D unresolved. Germline V gives CDR1 SQVTM, CDR2 ANQGSEA. The length of the CDR3 is 14 residues. Trimming pared 1 base from V and 0 bases from J, leaving 9 bases between.

This sequence joins TRBV7-6 and TRBJ2-5; maybe TRBD1 (7 bases). The V end lost 5 bases, the J end lost 2 bases, and 15 bases lay between the germline ends. CDR1 is SGHVS and CDR2 is FNYEAQ in the germline V gene. The CDR3 has 15 residues. The CDR3 protein is CASSRRGQLQETQYF. CDR3 nucleotide sequence: TGTGCCAGCAGCCGGAGGGGGCAGCTTCAAGAGACCCAGTACTTC.

The chain employs TRBV3-1 and TRBJ2-3; D gene uncertain. Germline CDR1 reads LGHDT; CDR2 reads YNNKEL (reference sequence). V shed 0 bases and J shed 2 bases, with 9 bases lying between them. The length of the CDR3 is 15 residues. DNA of the CDR3: TGTGCCAGCAGCCAAGACGGCAGAAACACAGATACGCAGTATTTT. Protein: CASSQDGRNTDTQYF.

The V gene is TRBV10-2, the J gene TRBJ1-5; TRBD1 is a possible D gene (5 bases). With 4 bases removed from V and 2 bases from J, the gap between germline ends came to 9 bases. This CDR3 has 14 residues. Germline assignment: CDR1 WSHSY and CDR2 SAAADI. The CDR3 spells CASSGGVGNQPQHF. The CDR3 DNA reads TGCGCCAGCAGTGGAGGGGTTGGCAATCAGCCCCAGCATTTT.

The chain uses TRBV28 and TRBJ1-1; no definite D call. Germline CDR1 reads MDHEN; CDR2 reads SYDVKM. The CDR3 covers 11 residues. V shed 7 bases and J shed 2 bases, with 5 bases lying between them. This CDR3 reads CASTQNTEAFF. The DNA of the CDR3 is TGTGCCAGCACCCAAAACACTGAAGCTTTCTTT.

In its sample, this clonotype was seen a few times. The chain uses TRBV27 and TRBJ1-6; unclear D gene. The CDR3 runs to 12 residues. Per germline, CDR1 MNHEY and CDR2 SMNVEV (reference sequence). The V and J ends lost 5 bases and 9 bases respectively, with 8 bases between them. The CDR3: CASSKGFSPLHF. CDR3 DNA sequence: TGTGCCAGCAGTAAGGGATTTTCACCCCTCCACTTT.

J is TRBJ1-4 and V is TRBV6-5; weak D call: TRBD1 (5 bases). V was pared by 8 bases and J by 4 bases, with 11 bases between. Germline V gene sequence: CDR1 MNHEY, CDR2 SVGAGI. The CDR3 totals 13 residues. CDR3 protein: CASCGALNEKLFF. CDR3 nucleotides: TGTGCCAGCTGCGGGGCCCTTAATGAAAAACTGTTTTTT.

The chain is built from TRBV6-2 or TRBV6-3 and TRBJ2-7; 8 bases are shared with TRBD2. This CDR3 has 13 amino acids. Trimming at V came to 6 bases and at J to 7 bases, leaving 8 bases not matched to a gene. Per the germline V gene, CDR1 is MNHEY and CDR2 is SVGEGT. The CDR3 DNA reads as TGTGCCAGCAGATTCGCGGGGGGCGCGGAGCAGTACGTC. Its protein product is CASRFAGGAEQYV.